This TCR beta chain was profiled in a study of T cell responses to AZD1222 COVID-19 vaccine. This clone was detected only once. What it binds is not known. Study findings and constraints: Females made up more of the donors, who were largely white British, and clonal diversity may have come out too low. Compared with day 0, the breadth and depth of the Spike-specific TCR repertoire rose significantly after two doses of AZD1222. Among those given AZD1222, only five or six were seropositive at baseline. Nearly half of spike-specific TCRs reportedly go after variant regions that carry no mutations.

Clones were sequenced by immunoSEQ multiplex PCR, and TCRdb holds only the in-frame ones, with some missing. The table lists roughly 95,000 clones, 80% to 95% of them singletons, with roughly 3.1% in the top ten. This clonotype originated in an adult who received the AZD1222 COVID-19 vaccine. Specimen: peripheral blood, collected 28 days after the second AZD1222 dose.

CDR3 protein: CASSPGGGGDADTQYF. CDR3 sequence (DNA): TGTGCCAGCAGCCCAGGGGGTGGAGGGGATGCAGATACGCAGTATTTT. The chain employs TRBV5-6 and TRBJ2-3; possible D gene TRBD1, 7 bases. This CDR3 has 16 residues. CDR1 and CDR2 from the germline V gene are SGHDT and YYEEEE. Deletions cut 4 bases from V and 4 bases from J, with 19 bases between.